This T cell receptor (beta chain) was observed in a study of early stage breast cancer tumors. Clones were read by immunoSEQ multiplex PCR, and TCRdb kept only the in-frame ones, dropping some. The table records about 17,000 clones, around 80% of them present only once. This clone was picked up one time. No antigen is known for it. Study-level results: Tumors had approximately 2.5-fold higher T cell density than normal breast.

The TCR sequence derives from a person aged 70 to 85 with breast cancer. Sequenced sample: blood.

DNA of the CDR3: TGTGCCAGCAGCTTGGCCGGGGGACCCTCTGCCGAGCAGTACTTC. Protein product: CASSLAGGPSAEQYF. The chain couples TRBV5-4 to TRBJ2-7, with D possibly TRBD2 on 6 matching bases. This CDR3 contains 15 residues. Looked up from germline, CDR1 is SGHNT and CDR2 is YYREEE (reference sequence). Trimming removed 0 bases from V and 6 bases from J, with 16 bases in between.